A single sample gave rise to the 2 T cell receptor beta chains below, sequenced in a study of shared clonotypes between healthy human individuals. Measured with immunoSEQ multiplex PCR; TCRdb has only the in-frame clones, and not every one. The sample yields around 2.5 million clones, roughly 93% seen once. The specimen was naive CD4+ T cells from PBMCs. Described subset: CD45RA+ positively selected. All receptors come from a man in his late teens or twenties in good health. Some clones in this sample may be carry-over from other donors' samples.

To note about this clone: Other DNA sequences in this specimen translate into the identical CDR3. The V and J genes are TRBV30 and TRBJ2-7; D is uncertain. Germline V gives CDR1 GTSNPN, CDR2 SVGIG (reference sequence). V lost 5 bases to trimming and J lost 0 bases, with 5 bases between them. This CDR3 has 11 residues. The CDR3 region has the DNA TGTGCCTGGGCAGCCTCCTACGAGCAGTACTTC. This encodes CAWAASYEQYF.

The DNA of the CDR3 is TGCGCCAGCAGCTTGGCCGTAGCGGTCCAAGAGACCCAGTACTTC. Encoded protein: CASSLAVAVQETQYF. This chain links TRBV5-1 with TRBJ2-5; D possibly corresponds to TRBD2 (6 bases). With 0 bases removed from V and 1 base from J, the gap between germline ends came to 10 bases. Germline V gives CDR1 SGHRS, CDR2 YFSETQ. There are 15 residues in the CDR3.